This T cell receptor beta chain was documented in a study of cytomegalovirus exposure and HLA in healthy donors. The study's findings and limits: In the analysis, some V segments, TRBV6-2 and TRBV6-3 included, were excluded as indistinguishable.

This clone was counted only a few times. Its antigen remains unidentified. Germline V gene lookup returns CDR1 LNHDA and CDR2 SQIVND (reference sequence). This CDR3 has 14 amino acids. V was pared by 6 bases and J by 4 bases, with 13 bases between. The PCR employed 60 Vbeta primers together with 13 Jbeta primers. Original analysis: A later analysis counted approximately 80 million unique TCR beta chains, around 12 million shared. TCRdb's copy holds only in-frame clones and misses some; the assay was immunoSEQ multiplex PCR. The V and J calls and the clone size are those of that table, but D and trimming were determined from the DNA. This repertoire shows 75,000 to 100,000 clones, 60% to 80% found once; its top ten account for 1.2%.

The receptor comes from a female donor in good health and CMV-seronegative. This rearrangement joins TRBV19 to TRBJ1-3; D is possibly TRBD1 (6 bases). Sequenced input: PBMCs. The CDR3 here is CASSQAGQGNTIYF. The CDR3 DNA reads TGTGCCAGTAGCCAAGCAGGACAGGGAAACACCATATATTTT. The full variable domain, completed using reference TRBV19 and TRBJ1-3, is DGGITQSPKYLFRKEGQNVTLSCEQNLNHDAMYWYRQDPGQGLRLIYYSQIVNDFQKGDIAEGYSVSREKKESFPLTVTSAQKNPTAFYLCASSQAGQGNTIYFGEGSWLTVV.